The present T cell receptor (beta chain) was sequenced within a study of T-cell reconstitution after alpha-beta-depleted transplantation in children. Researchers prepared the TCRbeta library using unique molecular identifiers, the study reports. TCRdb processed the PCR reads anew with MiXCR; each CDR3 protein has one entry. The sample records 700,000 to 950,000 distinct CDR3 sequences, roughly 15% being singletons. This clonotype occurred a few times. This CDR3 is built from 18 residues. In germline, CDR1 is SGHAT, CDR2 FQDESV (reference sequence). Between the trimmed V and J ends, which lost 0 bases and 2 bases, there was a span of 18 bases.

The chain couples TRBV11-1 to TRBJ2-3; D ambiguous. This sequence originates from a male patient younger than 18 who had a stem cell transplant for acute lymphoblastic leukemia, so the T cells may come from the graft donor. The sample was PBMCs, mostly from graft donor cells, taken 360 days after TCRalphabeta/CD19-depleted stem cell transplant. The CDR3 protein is CASSLAGLGRATTDTQYF. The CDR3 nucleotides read TGTGCCAGCAGCTTAGCGGGCCTAGGCCGCGCTACCACAGATACGCAGTATTTT.